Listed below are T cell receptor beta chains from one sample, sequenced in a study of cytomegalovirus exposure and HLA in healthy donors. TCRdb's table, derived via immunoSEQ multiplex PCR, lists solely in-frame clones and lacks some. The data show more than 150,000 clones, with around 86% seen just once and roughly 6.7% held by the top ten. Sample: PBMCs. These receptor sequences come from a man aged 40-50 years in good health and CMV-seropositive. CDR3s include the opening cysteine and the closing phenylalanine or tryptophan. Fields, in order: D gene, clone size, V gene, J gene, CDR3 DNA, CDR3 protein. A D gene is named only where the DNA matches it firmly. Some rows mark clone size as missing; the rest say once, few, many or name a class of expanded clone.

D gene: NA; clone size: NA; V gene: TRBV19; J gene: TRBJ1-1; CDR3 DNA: TGTGCCAGTAGTACCAGACAGGACTCCTCCGCTTTCTTT; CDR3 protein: CASSTRQDSSAFF
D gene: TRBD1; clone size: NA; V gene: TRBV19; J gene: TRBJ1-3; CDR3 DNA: TGTGCCAGTAGTATCTTAGGGGGCGCCTCTGGAAACACCATATATTTT; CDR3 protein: CASSILGGASGNTIYF
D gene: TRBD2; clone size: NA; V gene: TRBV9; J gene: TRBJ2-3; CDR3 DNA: TGTGCCAGCAGCGTAGTAGCGGGGGTAAGCACAGATACGCAGTATTTT; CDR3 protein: CASSVVAGVSTDTQYF
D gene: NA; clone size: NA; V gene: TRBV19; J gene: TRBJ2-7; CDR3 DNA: TGTGCCAGTCCCCCCTTTACCAGGGGCCCCTACGAGCAGTACTTC; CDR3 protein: CASPPFTRGPYEQYF
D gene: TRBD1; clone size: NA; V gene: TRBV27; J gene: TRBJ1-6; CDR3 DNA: TGTGCCAGCAGTTTGGAGTGGGGACAGATCTATAATTCACCCCTCCACTTT; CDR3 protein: CASSLEWGQIYNSPLHF
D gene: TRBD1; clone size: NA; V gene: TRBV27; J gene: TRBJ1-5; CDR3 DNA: TGTGCCAGCAGTCCGGGACAGTTCTATAGCAATCAGCCCCAGCATTTT; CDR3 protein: CASSPGQFYSNQPQHF
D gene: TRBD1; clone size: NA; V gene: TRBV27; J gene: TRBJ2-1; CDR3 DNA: TGTGCCAGCGGAAACAGGGGTAATGAGCAGTTCTTC; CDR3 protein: CASGNRGNEQFF
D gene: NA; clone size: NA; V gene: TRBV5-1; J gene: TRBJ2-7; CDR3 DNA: TGCGCCAGCAGCTCGCGCCCCCTGGACAGCTCCTACGAGCAGTACTTC; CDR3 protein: CASSSRPLDSSYEQYF
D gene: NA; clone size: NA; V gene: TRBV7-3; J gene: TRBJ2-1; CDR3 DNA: TGTGCCAGCAGCTTAACGGACGGACTCAATGAGCAGTTCTTC; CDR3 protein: CASSLTDGLNEQFF
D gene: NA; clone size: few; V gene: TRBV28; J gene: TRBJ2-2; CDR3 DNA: TGTGCCAGCAGTTTGTTTGGGGGCGATTCGCCCGGGGAGCTGTTTTTT; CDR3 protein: CASSLFGGDSPGELFF
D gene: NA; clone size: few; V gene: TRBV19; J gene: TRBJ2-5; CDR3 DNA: TGTGCCAGTAGTATAGTTGGGCGGGGTCTTGGAGAGACCCAGTACTTC; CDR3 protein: CASSIVGRGLGETQYF
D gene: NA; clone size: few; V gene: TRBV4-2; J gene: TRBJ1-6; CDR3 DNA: TGTGCCAGCAGTCCTCGGTTCGAGAATTCACCCCTCCACTTT; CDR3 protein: CASSPRFENSPLHF
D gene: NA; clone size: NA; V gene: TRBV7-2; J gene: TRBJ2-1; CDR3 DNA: TGTGCCAGCAGCTTAGATTGGGGGGTGGGTAGGAATGAGCAGTTCTTC; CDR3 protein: CASSLDWGVGRNEQFF
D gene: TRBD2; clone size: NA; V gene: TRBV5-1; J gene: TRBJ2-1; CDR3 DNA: TGCGCCAGCAGCTTGGTCGGCGGGGGATCCTACAATGAGCAGTTCTTC; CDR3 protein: CASSLVGGGSYNEQFF
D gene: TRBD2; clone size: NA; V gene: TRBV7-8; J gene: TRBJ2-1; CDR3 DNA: TGTGCCAGCAGCTTAGCGACTAGCGGGGGGGCGAGTGAGCAGTTCTTC; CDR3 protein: CASSLATSGGASEQFF
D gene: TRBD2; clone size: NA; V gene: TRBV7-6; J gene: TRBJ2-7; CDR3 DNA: TGTGCCAGCAGCTTAGGCGGGGGGCGGGAGCAGTACTTC; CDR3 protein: CASSLGGGREQYF
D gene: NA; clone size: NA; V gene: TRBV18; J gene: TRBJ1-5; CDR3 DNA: TGTGCCAGCTCACCAAGAGGTAGGGCAGGGGATCAGCCCCAGCATTTT; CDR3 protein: CASSPRGRAGDQPQHF
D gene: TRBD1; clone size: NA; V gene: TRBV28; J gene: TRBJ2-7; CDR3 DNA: TGTGCCAGTCTGGGACAGGCGAGCTCCTACGAGCAGTACTTC; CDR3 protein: CASLGQASSYEQYF
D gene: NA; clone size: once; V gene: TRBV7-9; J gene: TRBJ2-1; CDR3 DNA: TGTGCCAGCAGCTTAGCGCGCCGACACAACAATGAGCAGTTCTTC; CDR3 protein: CASSLARRHNNEQFF
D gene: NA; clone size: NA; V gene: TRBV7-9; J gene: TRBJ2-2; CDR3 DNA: TGTGCCAGCACCTACACCGGGGAGCTGTTTTTT; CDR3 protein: CASTYTGELFF
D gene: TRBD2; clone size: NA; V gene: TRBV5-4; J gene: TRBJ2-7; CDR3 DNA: TGTGCCAGCAGCTTGGAGCCCAGCGGGGTTCAATACGAGCAGTACTTC; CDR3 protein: CASSLEPSGVQYEQYF
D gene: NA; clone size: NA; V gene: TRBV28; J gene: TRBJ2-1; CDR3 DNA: TGTGCCAGCAGCGCAAGCGACAGGAACAATGAGCAGTTCTTC; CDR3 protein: CASSASDRNNEQFF
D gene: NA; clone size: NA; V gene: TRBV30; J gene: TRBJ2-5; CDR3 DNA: TGTGCCTGGAGCGCAGGACTCCAAGAGACCCAGTACTTC; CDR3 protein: CAWSAGLQETQYF
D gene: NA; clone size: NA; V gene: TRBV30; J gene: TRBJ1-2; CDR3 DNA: TGTGCCTGGAGTGTAATAAATGTGGGCGGCTACACCTTC; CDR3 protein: CAWSVINVGGYTF
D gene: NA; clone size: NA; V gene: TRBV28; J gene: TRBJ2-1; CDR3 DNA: TGTGCCAGCAGTTTAGACGGGGGAAGAAATGAGCAGTTCTTC; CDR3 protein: CASSLDGGRNEQFF
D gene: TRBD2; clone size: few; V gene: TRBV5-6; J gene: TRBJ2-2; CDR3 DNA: TGTGCCAGCAGCTTGGGGGAACTCAGGCGGGGGACCGGGGAGCTGTTTTTT; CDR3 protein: CASSLGELRRGTGELFF
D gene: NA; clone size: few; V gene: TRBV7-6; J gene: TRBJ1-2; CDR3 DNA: TGTGCCAGCAGCTCCTCAGTAGGAGGGAACTATGGCTACACCTTC; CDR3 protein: CASSSSVGGNYGYTF
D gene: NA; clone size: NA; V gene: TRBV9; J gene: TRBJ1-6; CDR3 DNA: TGTGCCAGCAGCGTCGGACAGTATAATTCACCCCTCCACTTT; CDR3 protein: CASSVGQYNSPLHF
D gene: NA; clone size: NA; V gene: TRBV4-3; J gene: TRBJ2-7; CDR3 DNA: TGCGCCAGCAGCCAAGTATCTAGAGGAGACTACGAGCAGTACTTC; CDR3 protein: CASSQVSRGDYEQYF
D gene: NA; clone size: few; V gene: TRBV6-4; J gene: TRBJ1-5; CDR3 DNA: TGTGCCAGCAGGGGGCGCAAGGGGCCCCAGCATTTT; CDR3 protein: CASRGRKGPQHF
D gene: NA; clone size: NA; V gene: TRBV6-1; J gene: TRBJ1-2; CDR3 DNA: TGTGCCAGCAGTGAAGCCGGTGGTCGAGTCTATGGCTACACCTTC; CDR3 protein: CASSEAGGRVYGYTF
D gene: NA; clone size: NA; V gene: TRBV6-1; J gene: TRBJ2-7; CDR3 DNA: TGTGCCAGCAGTGAACCAGGGGTATCTAAATCCTACGAGCAGTACTTC; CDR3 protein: CASSEPGVSKSYEQYF
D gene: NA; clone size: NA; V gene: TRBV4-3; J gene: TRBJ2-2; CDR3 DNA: TGCGCCAGCAGCCAAGAGGCAGGGAAAAACTCCGGGGAGCTGTTTTTT; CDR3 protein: CASSQEAGKNSGELFF
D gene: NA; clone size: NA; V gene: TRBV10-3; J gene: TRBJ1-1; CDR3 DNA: TGTGCCATCAGTGAGGAGGGTTCAATGACTGAAGCTTTCTTT; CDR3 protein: CAISEEGSMTEAFF
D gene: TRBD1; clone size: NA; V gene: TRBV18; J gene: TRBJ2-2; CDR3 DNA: TGTGCCAGCTCCGCCGACAGGGATCGCGTCACCGGGGAGCTGTTTTTT; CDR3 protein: CASSADRDRVTGELFF
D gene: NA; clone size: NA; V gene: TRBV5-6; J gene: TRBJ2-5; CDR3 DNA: TGTGCCAGCAGCTCACAGGGAGTCCCAGAGGGGGCCCAGTACTTC; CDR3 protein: CASSSQGVPEGAQYF
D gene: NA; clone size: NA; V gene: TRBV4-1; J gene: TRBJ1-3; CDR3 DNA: TGCGCCAGCAGCTTCGACAGATCGGCTGGAAACACCATATATTTT; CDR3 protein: CASSFDRSAGNTIYF
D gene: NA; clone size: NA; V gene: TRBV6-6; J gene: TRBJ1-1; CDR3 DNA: TGTGCCAGCAGCATACAGGAGAACACTGAAGCTTTCTTT; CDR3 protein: CASSIQENTEAFF
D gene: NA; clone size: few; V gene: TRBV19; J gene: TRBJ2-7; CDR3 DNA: TGTGCCAGTAGTATAGGCCCCCGCGGTGCATCCTACGAGCAGTACTTC; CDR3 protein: CASSIGPRGASYEQYF
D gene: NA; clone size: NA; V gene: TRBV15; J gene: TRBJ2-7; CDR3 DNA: TGTGCCACCAGCAGAGTAAAGGGGCAAATCTACGAGCAGTACTTC; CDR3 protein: CATSRVKGQIYEQYF
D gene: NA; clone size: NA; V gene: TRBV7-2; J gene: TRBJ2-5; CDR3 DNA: TGTGCCAGCAGCTTAGCCCTTCCCCAAGAGACCCAGTACTTC; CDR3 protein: CASSLALPQETQYF
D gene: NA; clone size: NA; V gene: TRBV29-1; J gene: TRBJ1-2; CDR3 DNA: TGCAGCGTTGAAGGACTGAACTATGGCTACACCTTC; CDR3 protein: CSVEGLNYGYTF
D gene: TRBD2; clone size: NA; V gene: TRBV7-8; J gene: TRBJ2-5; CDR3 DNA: TGTGCCAGCAGCTCCGGACTAGCGGGAGAGACCCAGTACTTC; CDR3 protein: CASSSGLAGETQYF
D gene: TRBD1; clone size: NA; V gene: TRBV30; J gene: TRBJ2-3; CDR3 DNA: TGTGCCTGGAGTGTCCCGGGACAGGGGTCGGATACGCAGTATTTT; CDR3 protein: CAWSVPGQGSDTQYF
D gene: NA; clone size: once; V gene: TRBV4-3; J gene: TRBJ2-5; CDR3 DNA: TGCGCCAGCAGCCCCTTGGGGGGCCAAGAGACCCAGTACTTC; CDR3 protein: CASSPLGGQETQYF
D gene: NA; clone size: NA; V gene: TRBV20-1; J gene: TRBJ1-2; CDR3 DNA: TGCAGTGCTAGGGACATCTATGGCTACACCTTC; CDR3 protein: CSARDIYGYTF
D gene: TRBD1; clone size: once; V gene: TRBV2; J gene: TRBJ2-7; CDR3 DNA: TGTGCCAGCGGAAAGGACAGGGGCCACGAGCAGTACTTC; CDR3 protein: CASGKDRGHEQYF
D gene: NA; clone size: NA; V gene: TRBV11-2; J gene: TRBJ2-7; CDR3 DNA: TGTGCCAGCAGCCACCTCGTCAGAGGAACCTACGAGCAGTACTTC; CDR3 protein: CASSHLVRGTYEQYF
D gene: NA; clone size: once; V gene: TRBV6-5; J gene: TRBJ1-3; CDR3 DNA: TGTGCCAGCAGTACCGGCGGGGGAAACACCATATATTTT; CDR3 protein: CASSTGGGNTIYF